These 19 T cell receptor beta chains share one sample of origin, sequenced in a study of patients and donors after allogeneic stem cell transplantation. Using its own MiXCR run on the RT-PCR reads, TCRdb lists one record per CDR3 protein. The sample shows roughly 4,200 distinct CDR3 sequences, 16% of them seen only once. The sample consisted of blood, either unsorted or a sorted T cell fraction (not recorded which). The origin of the receptors is a human donor who was either an allogeneic HSCT recipient or a stem cell or donor lymphocyte infusion donor (not recorded which). It is not recorded whose cells these are; they may come from a transplant donor.

Only a few counts were recorded for this clonotype. The DNA of the CDR3 is TGCGCCAGCAGCTTGGGTGGGTCTAATTCACCCCTCCACTTT. Translated, it gives CASSLGGSNSPLHF. The chain carries TRBV5-1 and TRBJ1-6; D unresolved. Germline assignment: CDR1 SGHRS and CDR2 YFSETQ. The CDR3 has 14 amino acids. Trimming took 0 bases from V and 6 from J, leaving 7 bases between them. The whole variable domain, filled in from reference TRBV5-1 and TRBJ1-6, reads KAGVTQTPRYLIKTRGQQVTLSCSPISGHRSVSWYQQTPGQGLQFLFEYFSETQRNKGNFPGRFSGRQFSNSRSEMNVSTLELGDSALYLCASSLGGSNSPLHFGNGTRLTVT.

In its sample, this clonotype ranks as medium-sized. This chain uses TRBV11-2 with TRBJ2-3; 8 nucleotides align to TRBD2. The CDR3 covers 15 residues. Germline V gene sequence: CDR1 SGHAT, CDR2 FQNNGV. Germline trimming cut 10 bases from V and 0 bases from J; bases unmatched to any gene: 9. CDR3 bases: TGTGCCACCGTATTAGCGGGATATAGCACAGATACGCAGTATTTT. This encodes CATVLAGYSTDTQYF. Complete variable domain (other parts from reference TRBV11-2 and TRBJ2-3): EAGVAQSPRYKIIEKRQSVAFWCNPISGHATLYWYQQILGQGPKLLIQFQNNGVVDDSQLPKDRFSAERLKGVDSTLKIQPAKLEDSAVYLCATVLAGYSTDTQYFGPGTRLTVL.

This clonotype turned up a few times. This chain uses TRBV25-1 with TRBJ2-7, with TRBD1 matching over 9 bases. Trimming cost V 4 bases and J 2 bases; bases outside gene matches: 3. CDR1 and CDR2 (germline): MGHDK, SYGVNS. The CDR3 loop spans 14 amino acids. The CDR3 DNA reads TGTGCCAGCAGTGTGGGACAGGGCCCCTACGAGCAGTACTTC. It is translated as CASSVGQGPYEQYF.

Only a few counts were recorded for this clonotype. This chain uses TRBV11-2 with TRBJ1-6, with a possible D match to TRBD1 (6 bases). Trimming cost V 2 bases and J 7 bases, with 9 bases left between them. The CDR3 sequence is 14 residues long. From germline, CDR1 is SGHAT and CDR2 FQNNGV. In nucleotides, the CDR3 is TGTGCCAGCAGCTTAAACAGGGTGAATTCACCCCTCCACTTT. Amino acids: CASSLNRVNSPLHF.

This clonotype was seen more than once but under ten times. This rearrangement joins TRBV5-1 to TRBJ2-1; the match to TRBD1 covers 7 bases. CDR1 is SGHRS, CDR2 YFSETQ, per germline. Trimming removed 5 bases from V and 6 bases from J; junction bases left unmatched: 8. This CDR3 is 14 amino acids long. CDR3 amino acids: CASRVTGFRNEQFF. In DNA form, the CDR3 reads TGCGCCAGCAGGGTGACAGGGTTTCGCAATGAGCAGTTCTTC. Full variable domain (outside the CDR3, taken from reference TRBV5-1 and TRBJ2-1): KAGVTQTPRYLIKTRGQQVTLSCSPISGHRSVSWYQQTPGQGLQFLFEYFSETQRNKGNFPGRFSGRQFSNSRSEMNVSTLELGDSALYLCASRVTGFRNEQFFGPGTRLTVL.

This clonotype was counted a few times. This chain uses TRBV25-1 with TRBJ1-2; the match to TRBD1 covers 9 bases. The germline V gene encodes CDR1 MGHDK and CDR2 SYGVNS. V lost 2 bases to trimming and J lost 3 bases; unmatched junction nucleotides: 4. CDR3 length: 15 amino acids. CDR3 coding DNA: TGTGCCAGCAGTGAAGGGGGGACAGGGTACTATGGCTACACCTTC. It is translated as CASSEGGTGYYGYTF.

The chain uses TRBV19 and TRBJ1-5; TRBD1 matches at 7 bases. CDR1 and CDR2 (germline): LNHDA, SQIVND (reference sequence). Unmatched junction bases numbered 4, after V lost 5 bases and J lost 9 bases. The CDR3 is 12 residues long. CDR3 region: CASSQGVPPQHF. In DNA, the CDR3 is TGTGCCAGTAGTCAGGGGGTGCCGCCCCAGCATTTT.

By its share, this clonotype is large. The chain uses TRBV28 and TRBJ1-2; 10 bases map to TRBD1. The V segment lost 3 bases and the J segment 6 bases; nucleotides outside the gene matches: 4. In germline, CDR1 is MDHEN, CDR2 SYDVKM. CDR3 length: 14 amino acids. DNA of the CDR3: TGTGCCAGCAGTTTGGACAGGGGGACGGATGGCTACACCTTC. Protein product: CASSLDRGTDGYTF.

This clonotype occurred many times. This chain uses TRBV21-1 with TRBJ2-1; the D call of TRBD1 is as the table states it, not checked on the DNA. TRBV21-1 is reported as a pseudogene. CDR3 length equals 16 residues. The CDR3 nucleotides are TGTGCCAGCAGCAAATCTTACAGGGGCCATTACAATGAGCAGTTCTTC. Encoded protein: CASSKSYRGHYNEQFF.

This clonotype turned up a few times. The chain links TRBV25-1 to TRBJ2-1; 12 bases line up with TRBD2. J was trimmed by 3 bases and V by 5 bases; bases with no gene match: 5. CDR1 and CDR2 (germline): MGHDK, SYGVNS. The CDR3 totals 16 residues. The CDR3 region has the DNA TGTGCCAGCAGTAGCCGGACTAGCGGGATCTACAATGAGCAGTTCTTC. As protein: CASSSRTSGIYNEQFF.

The chain is built from TRBV7-9 and TRBJ2-3, with D uncertain. The germline CDR1 and CDR2 sequences are SEHNR and FQNEAQ (reference sequence). This CDR3 is built from 16 residues. V gave up 4 bases and J gave up 0 bases, with 14 bases separating them. This CDR3 reads CASSSRLPSSTDTQYF. CDR3 DNA: TGTGCCAGCAGCTCTCGTTTGCCTTCTAGCACAGATACGCAGTATTTT.

This clonotype was counted many times. This chain uses TRBV6-5 with TRBJ1-1; D unresolved. CDR1 is MNHEY and CDR2 is SVGAGI in the germline V gene. V gave up 6 bases and J gave up 2 bases, with 13 bases separating them. The CDR3 length is 14 residues. In DNA form, the CDR3 reads TGTGCCAGCAGCGGTCTTACACCTAACACTGAAGCTTTCTTT. Amino acid sequence: CASSGLTPNTEAFF.

This clonotype was picked up a small number of times. The chain links TRBV12-3 or TRBV12-4 to TRBJ2-7; 7 bases fit TRBD1. This CDR3 region has 13 residues. V shed 3 bases, J shed 6 bases, and the junction held 5 bases outside the gene matches. Written as DNA, the CDR3 is TGTGCCAGCAGTTTGAGACAGGGTGCCGAGCAGTACTTC. This codes for CASSLRQGAEQYF.

This chain joins TRBV18 and TRBJ1-6; 7 bases are a match to TRBD1. The germline CDR1 and CDR2 sequences are KGHSH and LQKENI. The CDR3 consists of 15 residues. V shed 3 bases, J shed 5 bases, and the junction held 4 bases outside the gene matches. The CDR3 region has the DNA TGTGCCAGCTCACCTCAGGGGGGGAATAATTCACCCCTCCACTTT. Its protein is CASSPQGGNNSPLHF.

This clonotype came up many times. The V and J genes are TRBV5-4 and TRBJ2-7; D is uncertain. The CDR3 has 14 residues. The germline CDR1 and CDR2 sequences are SGHNT and YYREEE (reference sequence). With 4 bases removed from V and 7 bases from J, the gap between germline ends came to 18 bases. The CDR3 coding sequence is TGTGCCAGCAGCATCGGACCGAGCCTATGGGAGCAGTACTTC. Translated, it gives CASSIGPSLWEQYF.

The chain links TRBV3-1 to TRBJ1-5; D remains ambiguous. V shed 1 base and J shed 7 bases, with 8 bases lying between them. This CDR3 is built from 13 residues. Germline V CDR1 and CDR2: LGHDT, YNNKEL (reference sequence). In DNA form, the CDR3 reads TGTGCCAGCAGCCAAGGGGTAGACCAGCCCCAGCATTTT. This sequence encodes CASSQGVDQPQHF.

A few counts support this clonotype. The genes are TRBV13 and TRBJ2-4; D not certain. The CDR3 consists of 15 residues. V was trimmed by 2 bases and J by 1 base, leaving 9 bases between them. Per the germline V gene, CDR1 is PRHDT and CDR2 is FYEKMQ (reference sequence). The CDR3 loop reads CASSLRVGAKNIQYF. In DNA form, the CDR3 reads TGTGCCAGCAGCTTACGTGTAGGGGCCAAAAACATTCAGTACTTC.

This clonotype was seen repeatedly, ten times or more. The rearrangement joins TRBV19 to TRBJ1-6; no firm D call. Germline assignment: CDR1 LNHDA and CDR2 SQIVND (reference sequence). This CDR3 is 12 amino acids long. The V gene lost 2 bases and the J gene lost 8 bases, with 4 bases spanning the gap. The CDR3 bases are TGTGCCAGTAGTATACGGGATTCACCCCTCCACTTT. This codes for CASSIRDSPLHF.

The J gene is TRBJ2-1, the V gene TRBV6-2 or TRBV6-3; 10 bases fit TRBD1. V shed 0 bases and J 7 bases; nucleotides not matched to a gene: 9. The CDR3 length is 17 residues. Germline V gene sequence: CDR1 MNHEY, CDR2 SVGEGT. The DNA of the CDR3 is TGTGCCAGCAGTTACTCTTACGGGACAGGGGCCTTTAATGAGCAGTTCTTC. It encodes CASSYSYGTGAFNEQFF.